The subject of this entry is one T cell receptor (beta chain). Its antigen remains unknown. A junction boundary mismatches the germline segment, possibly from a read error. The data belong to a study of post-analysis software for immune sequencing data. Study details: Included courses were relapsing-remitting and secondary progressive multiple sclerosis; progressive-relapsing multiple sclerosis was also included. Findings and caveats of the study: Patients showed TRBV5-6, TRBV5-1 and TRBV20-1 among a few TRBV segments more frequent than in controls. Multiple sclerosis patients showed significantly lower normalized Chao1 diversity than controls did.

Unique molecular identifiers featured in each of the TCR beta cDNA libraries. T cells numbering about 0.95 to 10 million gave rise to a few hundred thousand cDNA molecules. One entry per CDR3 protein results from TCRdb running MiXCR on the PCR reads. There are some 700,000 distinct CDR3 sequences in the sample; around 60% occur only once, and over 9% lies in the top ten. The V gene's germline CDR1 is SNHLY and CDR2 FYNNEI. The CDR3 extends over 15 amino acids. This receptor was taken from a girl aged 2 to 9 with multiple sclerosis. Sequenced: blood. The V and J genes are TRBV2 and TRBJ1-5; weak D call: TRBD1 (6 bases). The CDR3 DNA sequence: TGTGCCAGCAGTCCAACAGGGATTAGCAATCTGCCCCAGCATTTT. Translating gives CASSPTGISNLPQHF.